This TCR beta chain emerged from a study of cytomegalovirus exposure and HLA in healthy donors. Findings of the study overall: The CMV antigen specificity of a few CMV-associated chains was confirmed through in vitro analysis. Most of the TCR beta V segments (in an earlier analysis) were productive either about 87% or about 30% of the time.

This CDR3 region has 14 residues. Trimming at V came to 5 bases and at J to 5 bases, leaving 6 bases not matched to a gene. The germline CDR1 and CDR2 sequences are SGHAT and FQNNGV. As to this clone: Its specificity is not known.

13 Jbeta primers and 60 Vbeta primers were used for the PCR. TCRdb's copy holds only in-frame clones and misses some; the assay was immunoSEQ multiplex PCR. The sample contains about 82,000 clones, approximately 79% of which appear only once. The genes are TRBV11-2 and TRBJ2-5; 9 nucleotides match TRBD1. The receptor's source is a human donor in good health. Sequencing used PBMCs. In nucleotides, the CDR3 is TGTGCCAGCAGCGCAGGGACAGGGCTGGAGACCCAGTACTTC. Protein product: CASSAGTGLETQYF. The variable domain in full, with the rest retrieved from reference TRBV11-2 and TRBJ2-5, is EAGVAQSPRYKIIEKRQSVAFWCNPISGHATLYWYQQILGQGPKLLIQFQNNGVVDDSQLPKDRFSAERLKGVDSTLKIQPAKLEDSAVYLCASSAGTGLETQYFGPGTRLLVL.